This T cell receptor beta chain appears in the sequencing data of a study of blood T cell repertoires in COVID-19. Only in-frame clones appear in the TCRdb table, and some are missing; sequencing was by immunoSEQ multiplex PCR. Of roughly 250,000 clones in the sample, 85% to 90% were seen once. This sequence was found in a woman aged 18-29 years who had recovered from COVID-19. The sample consisted of PBMCs or T cells enriched from blood (not recorded which).

DNA for the CDR3: TGCAGCGGGGTCCTAGTGCGGGCTGGCACAGATACGCAGTATTTT. Amino acid sequence: CSGVLVRAGTDTQYF. The chain uses TRBV29-1 and TRBJ2-3, with D perhaps TRBD2 (5 bases). Germline V gene lookup returns CDR1 SQVTM and CDR2 ANQGSEA. Between the trimmed V and J ends, which lost 7 bases and 1 base, there was a span of 18 bases. This CDR3 has 15 residues.